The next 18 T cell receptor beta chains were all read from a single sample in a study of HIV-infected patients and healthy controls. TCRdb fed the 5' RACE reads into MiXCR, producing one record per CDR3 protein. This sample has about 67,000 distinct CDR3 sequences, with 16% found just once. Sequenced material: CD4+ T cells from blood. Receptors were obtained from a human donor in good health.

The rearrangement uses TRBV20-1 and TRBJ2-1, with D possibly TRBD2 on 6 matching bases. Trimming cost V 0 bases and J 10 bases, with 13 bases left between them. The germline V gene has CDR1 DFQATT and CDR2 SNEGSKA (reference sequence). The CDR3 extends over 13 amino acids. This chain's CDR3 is CSARDLWGGEQFF. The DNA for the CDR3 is TGCAGTGCTAGAGATCTTTGGGGAGGCGAGCAGTTCTTC.

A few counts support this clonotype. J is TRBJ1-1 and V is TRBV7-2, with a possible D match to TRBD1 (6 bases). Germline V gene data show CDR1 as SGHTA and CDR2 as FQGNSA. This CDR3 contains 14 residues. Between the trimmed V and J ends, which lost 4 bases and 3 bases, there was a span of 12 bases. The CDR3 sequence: CASSSGQSHTEAFF. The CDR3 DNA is TGTGCCAGCAGCTCCGGACAGAGCCACACTGAAGCTTTCTTT.

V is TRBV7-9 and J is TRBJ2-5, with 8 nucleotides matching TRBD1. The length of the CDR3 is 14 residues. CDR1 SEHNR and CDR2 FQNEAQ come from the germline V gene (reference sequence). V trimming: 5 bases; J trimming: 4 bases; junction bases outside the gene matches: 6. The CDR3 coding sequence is TGTGCCAGCAGCCCCAAGACAGGGGTAGAGACCCAGTACTTC. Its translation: CASSPKTGVETQYF.

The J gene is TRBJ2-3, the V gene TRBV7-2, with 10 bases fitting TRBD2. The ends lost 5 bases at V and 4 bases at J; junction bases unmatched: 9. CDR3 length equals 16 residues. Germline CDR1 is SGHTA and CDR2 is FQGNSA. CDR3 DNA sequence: TGTGCCAGCAGCCCGAATCCGGGACTAGCGTCAGATACGCAGTATTTT. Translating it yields CASSPNPGLASDTQYF.

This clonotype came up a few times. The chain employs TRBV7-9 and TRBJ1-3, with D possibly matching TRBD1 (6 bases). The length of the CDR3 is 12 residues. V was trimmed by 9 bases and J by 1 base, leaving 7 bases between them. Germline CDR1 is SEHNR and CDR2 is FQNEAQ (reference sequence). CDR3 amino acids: CASGQSGNTIYF. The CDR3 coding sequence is TGTGCCAGTGGACAGTCTGGAAACACCATATATTTT.

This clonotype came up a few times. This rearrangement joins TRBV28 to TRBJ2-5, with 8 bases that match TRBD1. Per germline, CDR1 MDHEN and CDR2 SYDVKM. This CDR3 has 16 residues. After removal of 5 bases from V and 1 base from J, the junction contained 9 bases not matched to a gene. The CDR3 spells CASSPQGAPIQETQYF. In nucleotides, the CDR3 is TGTGCCAGCAGTCCCCAGGGGGCCCCTATCCAAGAGACCCAGTACTTC.

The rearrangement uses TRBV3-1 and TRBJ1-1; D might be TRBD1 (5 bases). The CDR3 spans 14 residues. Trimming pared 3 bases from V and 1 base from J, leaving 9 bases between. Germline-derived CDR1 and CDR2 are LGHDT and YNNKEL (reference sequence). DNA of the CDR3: TGTGCCAGCAGCCACCGAGGACAGAACACTGAAGCTTTCTTT. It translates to CASSHRGQNTEAFF. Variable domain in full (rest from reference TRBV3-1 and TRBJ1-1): DTAVSQTPKYLVTQMGNDKSIKCEQNLGHDTMYWYKQDSKKFLKIMFSYNNKELIINETVPNRFSPKSPDKAHLNLHINSLELGDSAVYFCASSHRGQNTEAFFGQGTRLTVV.

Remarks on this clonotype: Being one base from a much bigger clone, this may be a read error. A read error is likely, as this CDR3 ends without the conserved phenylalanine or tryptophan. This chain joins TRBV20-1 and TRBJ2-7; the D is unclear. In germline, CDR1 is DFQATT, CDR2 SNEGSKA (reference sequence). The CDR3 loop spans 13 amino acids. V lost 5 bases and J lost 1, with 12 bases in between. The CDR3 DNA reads TGCAGTGCTTCTTCCTCGGTGTCCTACGAGCAGTACCTC. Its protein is CSASSSVSYEQYL.

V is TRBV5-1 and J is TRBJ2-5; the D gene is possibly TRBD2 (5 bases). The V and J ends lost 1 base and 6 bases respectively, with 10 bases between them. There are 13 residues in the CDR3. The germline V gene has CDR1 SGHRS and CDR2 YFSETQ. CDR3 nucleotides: TGCGCCAGCAGCTTGTCCGGGGTACAGACCCAGTACTTC. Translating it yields CASSLSGVQTQYF.

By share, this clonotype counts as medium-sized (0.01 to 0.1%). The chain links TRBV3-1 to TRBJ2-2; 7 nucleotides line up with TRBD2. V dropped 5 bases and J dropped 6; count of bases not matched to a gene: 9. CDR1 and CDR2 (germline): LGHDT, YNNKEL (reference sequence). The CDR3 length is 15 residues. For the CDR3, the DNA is TGTGCCAGCAGCGCGCTAGCGGCCAATGCCGGGGAGCTGTTTTTT. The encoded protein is CASSALAANAGELFF.

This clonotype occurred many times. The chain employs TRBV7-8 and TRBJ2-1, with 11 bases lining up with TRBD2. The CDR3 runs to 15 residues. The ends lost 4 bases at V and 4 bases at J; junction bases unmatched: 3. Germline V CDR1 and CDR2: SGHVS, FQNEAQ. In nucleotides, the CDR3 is TGTGCCAGCAGCTCCCGACTAGCGGGGTACAATGAGCAGTTCTTC. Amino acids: CASSSRLAGYNEQFF.

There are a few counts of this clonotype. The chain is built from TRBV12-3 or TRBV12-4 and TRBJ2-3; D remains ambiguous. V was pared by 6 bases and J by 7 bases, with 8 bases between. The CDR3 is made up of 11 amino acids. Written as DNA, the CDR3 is TGTGCCAGCAGCAAACCCTATACGCAGTATTTT. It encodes CASSKPYTQYF.

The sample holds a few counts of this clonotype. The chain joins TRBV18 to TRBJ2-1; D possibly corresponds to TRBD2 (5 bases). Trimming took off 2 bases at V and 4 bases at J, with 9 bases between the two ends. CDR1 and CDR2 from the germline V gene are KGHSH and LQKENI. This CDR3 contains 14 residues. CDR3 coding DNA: TGTGCCAGCTCACCAACTCGGGGATACAATGAGCAGTTCTTC. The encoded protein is CASSPTRGYNEQFF. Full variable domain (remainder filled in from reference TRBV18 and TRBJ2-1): NAGVMQNPRHLVRRRGQEARLRCSPMKGHSHVYWYRQLPEEGLKFMVYLQKENIIDESGMPKERFSAEFPKEGPSILRIQQVVRGDSAAYFCASSPTRGYNEQFFGPGTRLTVL.

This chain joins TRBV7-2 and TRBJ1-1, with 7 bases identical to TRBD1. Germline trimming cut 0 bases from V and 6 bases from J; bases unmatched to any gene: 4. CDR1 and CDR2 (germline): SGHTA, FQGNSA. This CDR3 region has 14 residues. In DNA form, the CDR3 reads TGTGCCAGCAGCTTAGCGCTTCAGGGGGCTGAAGCTTTCTTT. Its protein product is CASSLALQGAEAFF.

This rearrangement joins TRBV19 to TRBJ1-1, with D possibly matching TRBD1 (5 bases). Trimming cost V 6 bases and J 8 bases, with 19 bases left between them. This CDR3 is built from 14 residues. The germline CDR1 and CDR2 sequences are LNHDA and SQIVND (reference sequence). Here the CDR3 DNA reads TGTGCCAGTAGCCGGGCCCCAGGGACCCCCGAAGCTTTCTTT. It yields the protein CASSRAPGTPEAFF.

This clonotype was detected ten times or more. The CDR3 reads CASSTTSYGAFF. Here the CDR3 DNA reads TGTGCCAGCAGTACCACATCCTATGGGGCTTTCTTT. The V and J genes are TRBV12-3 or TRBV12-4 and TRBJ1-1, with D unclear. The V end was cut by 5 bases, the J end by 11 bases, with 15 bases between. This CDR3 is 12 amino acids long.

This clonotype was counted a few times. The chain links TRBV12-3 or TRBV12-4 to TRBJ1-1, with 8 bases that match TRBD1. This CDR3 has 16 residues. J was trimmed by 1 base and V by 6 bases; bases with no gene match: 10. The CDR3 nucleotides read TGTGCCAGCAGGATGGTGACAGGGGCGGGGAACACTGAAGCTTTCTTT. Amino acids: CASRMVTGAGNTEAFF.

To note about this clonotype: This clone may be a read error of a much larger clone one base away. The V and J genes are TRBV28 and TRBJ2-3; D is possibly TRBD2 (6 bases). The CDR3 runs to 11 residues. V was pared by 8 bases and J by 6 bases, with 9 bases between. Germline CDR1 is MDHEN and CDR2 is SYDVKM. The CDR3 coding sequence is TGTGCCAGCGGGACTCAGGATACGCAGTATTTT. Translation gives CASGTQDTQYF.